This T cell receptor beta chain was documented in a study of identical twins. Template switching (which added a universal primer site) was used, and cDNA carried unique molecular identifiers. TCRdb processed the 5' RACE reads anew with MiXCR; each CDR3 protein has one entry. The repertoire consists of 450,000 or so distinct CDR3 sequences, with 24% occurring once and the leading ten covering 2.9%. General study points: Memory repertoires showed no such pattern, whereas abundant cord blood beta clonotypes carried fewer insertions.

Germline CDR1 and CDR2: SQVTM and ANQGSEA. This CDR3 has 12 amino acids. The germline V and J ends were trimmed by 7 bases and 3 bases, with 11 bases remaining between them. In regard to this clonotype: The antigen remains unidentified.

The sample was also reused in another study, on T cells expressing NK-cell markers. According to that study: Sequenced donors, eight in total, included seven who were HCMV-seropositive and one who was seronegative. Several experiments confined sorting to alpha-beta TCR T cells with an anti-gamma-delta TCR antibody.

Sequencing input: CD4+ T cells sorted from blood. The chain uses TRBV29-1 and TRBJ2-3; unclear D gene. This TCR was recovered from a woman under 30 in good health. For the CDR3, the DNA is TGCAGCGCATCCCCTCCTACAGATACGCAGTATTTT. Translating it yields CSASPPTDTQYF.